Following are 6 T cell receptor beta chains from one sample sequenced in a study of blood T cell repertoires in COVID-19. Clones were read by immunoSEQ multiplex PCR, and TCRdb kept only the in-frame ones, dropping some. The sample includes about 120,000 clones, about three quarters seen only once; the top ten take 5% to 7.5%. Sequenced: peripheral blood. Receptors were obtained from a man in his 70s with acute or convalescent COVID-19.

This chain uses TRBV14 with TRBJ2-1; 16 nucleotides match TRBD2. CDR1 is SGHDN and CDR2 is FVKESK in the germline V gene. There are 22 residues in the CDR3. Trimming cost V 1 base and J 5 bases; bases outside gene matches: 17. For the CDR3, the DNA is TGTGCCAGCAGCCAAGGGGGACTTTCCGGGACTAGCGGGAGGGCCACGGACAATGAGCAGTTCTTC. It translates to CASSQGGLSGTSGRATDNEQFF.

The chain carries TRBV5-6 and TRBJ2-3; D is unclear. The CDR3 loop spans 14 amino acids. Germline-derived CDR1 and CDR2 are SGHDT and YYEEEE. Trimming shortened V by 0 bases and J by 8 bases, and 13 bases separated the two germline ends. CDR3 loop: CASSLATPRGTQYF. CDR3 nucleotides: TGTGCCAGCAGCTTGGCGACCCCCAGAGGTACGCAGTATTTT.

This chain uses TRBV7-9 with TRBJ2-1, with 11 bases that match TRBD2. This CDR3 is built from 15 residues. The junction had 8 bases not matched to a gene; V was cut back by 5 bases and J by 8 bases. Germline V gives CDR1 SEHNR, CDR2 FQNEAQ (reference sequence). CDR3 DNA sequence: TGTGCCAGCAGCCCCCTAGCGGGAGGTTACCATGAGCAGTTCTTC. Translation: CASSPLAGGYHEQFF.

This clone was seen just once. CDR3 DNA: TGTGCCAGCAGCACCCGAGGTTTATCCTACAATGAGCAGTTCTTC. It encodes CASSTRGLSYNEQFF. The rearrangement uses TRBV7-2 and TRBJ2-1; D gene uncertain. With 5 bases removed from V and 1 base from J, the gap between germline ends came to 12 bases. Germline CDR1 is SGHTA and CDR2 is FQGNSA. The CDR3 totals 15 residues.

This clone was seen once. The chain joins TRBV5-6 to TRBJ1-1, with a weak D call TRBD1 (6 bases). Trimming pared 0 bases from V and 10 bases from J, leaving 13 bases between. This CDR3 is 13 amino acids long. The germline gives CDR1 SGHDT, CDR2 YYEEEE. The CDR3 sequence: CASSLVGGLGAFF. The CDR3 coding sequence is TGTGCCAGCAGCTTGGTGGGGGGGCTCGGAGCTTTCTTT.

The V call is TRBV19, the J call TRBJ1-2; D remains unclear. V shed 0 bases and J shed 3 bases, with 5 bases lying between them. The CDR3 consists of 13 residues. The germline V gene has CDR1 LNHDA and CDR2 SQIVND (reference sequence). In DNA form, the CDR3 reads TGTGCCAGTAGTATAGAGGAGTACTATGGCTACACCTTC. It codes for CASSIEEYYGYTF.